The 8 T cell receptor beta chains in this list originate from one sample, sequenced in a study of blood T cell repertoires in COVID-19. Here immunoSEQ multiplex PCR was the method, and the copy in TCRdb shows in-frame clones only, minus some. The table lists under 300,000 clones, roughly 84% of them singletons. The source material was PBMCs or T cells enriched from blood (not recorded which). The origin of the receptors is a man aged 45 to 65 who had recovered from COVID-19.

V and J are TRBV3-1 (or the pseudogene TRBV3-2) and TRBJ2-7, with 10 bases lining up with TRBD2. The CDR3 is made up of 19 amino acids. J gave up 0 bases and V 0 bases, and 11 bases lay outside the gene matches. Germline V gives CDR1 LGHDT, CDR2 YNNKEL (reference sequence). The CDR3 here is CASSQDQPSGGRSSYEQYF. As DNA, the CDR3 is TGTGCCAGCAGCCAAGATCAGCCTAGCGGGGGAAGGAGCTCCTACGAGCAGTACTTC.

V gene TRBV7-2 combines with J gene TRBJ1-2; 8 bases are a match to TRBD1. V lost 5 bases, J lost 7 bases, and 3 bases stayed unmatched. CDR3 length: 12 amino acids. CDR1 SGHTA and CDR2 FQGNSA come from the germline V gene. The CDR3 here is CASSPRGRGYTF. The DNA of the CDR3 is TGTGCCAGCAGCCCCAGGGGGCGTGGCTACACCTTC.

This chain uses TRBV10-1 with TRBJ2-2, with D unclear. Germline V gene sequence: CDR1 WNHNN, CDR2 SYGVQD (reference sequence). The V end was cut by 4 bases, the J end by 7 bases, with 7 bases between. This CDR3 region has 12 residues. Written as DNA, the CDR3 is TGCGCCAGCAGTGTCCCCTTCGGGGAGCTGTTTTTT. The encoded protein is CASSVPFGELFF.

The chain employs TRBV29-1 and TRBJ1-1; D gene unclear. The germline V gene encodes CDR1 SQVTM and CDR2 ANQGSEA. CDR3 length: 13 residues. V was shortened by 5 bases and J by 3 bases, with 13 bases between the two germline ends. The CDR3 nucleotides are TGCAGCGTTCCCCGACAAGGCGACACTGAAGCTTTCTTT. It encodes CSVPRQGDTEAFF.

This sequence joins TRBV7-6 and TRBJ1-3, with a possible D match to TRBD1 (6 bases). The CDR3 is made up of 16 amino acids. Germline V gene data show CDR1 as SGHVS and CDR2 as FNYEAQ. V lost 0 bases and J lost 0, with 9 bases in between. The CDR3 DNA reads as TGTGCCAGCAGCTTAGCGGACAGTGGCTCTGGAAACACCATATATTTT. Its protein product is CASSLADSGSGNTIYF.

The chain joins TRBV2 to TRBJ1-1; 7 positions match TRBD1. The CDR3 loop spans 14 amino acids. Germline CDR1 SNHLY, CDR2 FYNNEI. Losses at the gene ends were 4 bases for V and 5 bases for J; bases not matched to a gene: 7. The chain's CDR3 is CASSGRGLGTEAFF. The CDR3 coding sequence is TGTGCCAGCAGTGGGAGGGGGCTTGGGACTGAAGCTTTCTTT.

The genes are TRBV7-8 and TRBJ1-2, with D hard to call. There are 13 residues in the CDR3. V lost 3 bases, J lost 4 bases, and 9 bases lay in between. Germline V gene lookup returns CDR1 SGHVS and CDR2 FQNEAQ. The DNA of the CDR3 is TGTGCCAGCAGCTTCTGGGGAGGCTATGGCTACACCTTC. It specifies CASSFWGGYGYTF.

The gene calls are TRBV4-3 and TRBJ2-7, with 9 positions matching TRBD1. The V and J ends lost 3 bases and 4 bases, in that order; junction bases with no gene match: 7. This CDR3 region has 15 residues. Germline CDR1 reads LGHNA; CDR2 reads YSLEER. CDR3 in DNA: TGCGCCAGCAGCCAGCCGGGACAGGGAGAATACGAGCAGTACTTC. Translating it yields CASSQPGQGEYEQYF.